Only a few counts were recorded for the clone carrying this T cell receptor (beta chain). No antigen is known for it. TCRdb re-called the 5' RACE reads through MiXCR, storing one row per CDR3 protein. The sample lists around 770,000 distinct CDR3 sequences; 12% were seen once. The CDR3 is made up of 17 amino acids. Per the germline V gene, CDR1 is MGHDK and CDR2 is SYGVNS. The junction had 12 bases not matched to a gene; V was cut back by 5 bases and J by 3 bases. This sample was taken from a study of CD8 T cells in ankylosing spondylitis. Whole-study findings and limits: In ankylosing spondylitis patients, matched synovial fluid reportedly showed significant enrichment of disease-linked clones. What appeared characteristic of ankylosing spondylitis blood was a TCR beta motif of under 10 highly homologous variants.

The chain employs TRBV25-1 and TRBJ2-2, with TRBD2 matching over 7 bases. Input material: blood, either unsorted or a sorted T cell fraction (not recorded which). The TCR was taken from a male donor with ankylosing spondylitis. The CDR3 DNA reads as TGTGCCAGCAGTCCCCTGGGGGGGAGGGACTACACCGGGGAGCTGTTTTTT. It encodes CASSPLGGRDYTGELFF.